Following are 17 T cell receptor beta chains from one sample sequenced in a study of PD-L1 blockade in urothelial cancer. Method: immunoSEQ multiplex PCR; TCRdb's copy keeps in-frame clones and lacks some. The repertoire holds about 55,000 clones, with approximately 80% as singletons. Sequenced material: PBMCs, taken around atezolizumab (anti-PD-L1) treatment. The receptors were sampled from a man in his sixties or seventies with urothelial cancer.

The chain recombines TRBV14 with TRBJ1-5; no clear D gene. The CDR3 has 13 residues. The V gene's germline CDR1 is SGHDN and CDR2 FVKESK. Trimming took 1 base from V and 6 from J, leaving 7 bases between them. The CDR3 nucleotides read TGTGCCAGCAGCCAAGCCATCGGTCAGCCCCAGCATTTT. Amino acid sequence: CASSQAIGQPQHF.

J is TRBJ2-7 and V is TRBV7-6; no reliable D call. CDR1 is SGHVS and CDR2 is FNYEAQ in the germline V gene. The CDR3 has 13 residues. Trimming removed 3 bases from V and 3 bases from J, with 9 bases in between. CDR3 sequence (DNA): TGTGCCAGCAGCTTGGGCCCTCTCTACGAGCAGTACTTC. Protein product: CASSLGPLYEQYF.

CDR3 sequence: CASSSGTGNEKLFF. The CDR3 DNA is TGTGCCAGCTCGTCCGGGACAGGGAATGAAAAACTGTTTTTT. The chain is built from TRBV28 and TRBJ1-4; 9 positions match TRBD1. There are 14 residues in the CDR3. Per the germline V gene, CDR1 is MDHEN and CDR2 is SYDVKM. The J segment lost 5 bases and the V segment lost 8 bases, leaving 6 bases of the junction unmatched.

This sequence joins TRBV28 and TRBJ1-3, with 9 bases aligning to TRBD1. Germline CDR1 MDHEN, CDR2 SYDVKM. The CDR3 totals 16 residues. The V gene end was trimmed by 4 bases and the J gene end by 2 bases; junction bases not matched to a gene: 6. CDR3: CASSSTGQGTGNTIYF. In nucleotides, the CDR3 is TGTGCCAGCAGTTCAACGGGACAGGGAACTGGAAACACCATATATTTT.

The CDR3 spells CASRPLATGELFF. CDR3 coding DNA: TGTGCCAGCAGACCCCTAGCCACCGGGGAGCTGTTTTTT. The chain has TRBV2 and TRBJ2-2; maybe TRBD2 (5 bases). The CDR3 is 13 amino acids. The germline V gene encodes CDR1 SNHLY and CDR2 FYNNEI. Trimming pared 6 bases from V and 4 bases from J, leaving 9 bases between.

V gene TRBV2 combines with J gene TRBJ1-1, with no clear D. The CDR3 runs 13 residues. The V end lost 4 bases, the J end lost 1 base, and 7 bases lay between the germline ends. Germline CDR1 is SNHLY and CDR2 is FYNNEI. CDR3 region: CASSGQPNTEAFF. The CDR3 nucleotides read TGTGCCAGCAGTGGGCAACCGAACACTGAAGCTTTCTTT. Full variable domain (missing parts from reference TRBV2 and TRBJ1-1): EPEVTQTPSHQVTQMGQEVILRCVPISNHLYFYWYRQILGQKVEFLVSFYNNEISEKSEIFDDQFSVERPDGSNFTLKIRSTKLEDSAMYFCASSGQPNTEAFFGQGTRLTVV.

The chain recombines TRBV18 with TRBJ2-3; tentative D call: TRBD2 (6 bases). Trimming shortened V by 2 bases and J by 3 bases, and 6 bases separated the two germline ends. CDR1 and CDR2 from the germline V gene are KGHSH and LQKENI. The CDR3 spans 13 residues. CDR3 bases: TGTGCCAGCTCACCAAGCGGGACAGATACGCAGTATTTT. Translation gives CASSPSGTDTQYF.

The rearrangement joins TRBV9 to TRBJ2-2; maybe TRBD1 (6 bases). Trimming shortened V by 6 bases and J by 4 bases, and 16 bases separated the two germline ends. The CDR3 sequence is 15 residues long. Germline V gene lookup returns CDR1 SGDLS and CDR2 YYNGEE. The CDR3 nucleotides are TGTGCCAGCACTCGGCGAGGGGGAGTCACCGGGGAGCTGTTTTTT. This encodes CASTRRGGVTGELFF.

The chain carries TRBV7-2 and TRBJ2-5; 8 bases map to TRBD2. Germline V lookup: CDR1 SGHTA, CDR2 FQGNSA. V shed 0 bases and J 5 bases; nucleotides not matched to a gene: 5. This CDR3 is 15 amino acids long. In DNA, the CDR3 is TGTGCCAGCAGCTTAGCGGCGGGAGGCTTGGAGACCCAGTACTTC. Translating it yields CASSLAAGGLETQYF.

This chain joins TRBV7-3 and TRBJ2-2, with 7 bases matching TRBD1. Per the germline V gene, CDR1 is SGHTA and CDR2 is FQGTGA. The J segment lost 6 bases and the V segment lost 4 bases, leaving 8 bases of the junction unmatched. The CDR3 length is 15 residues. CDR3 nucleotides: TGTGCCAGCAGCTCTTCCGGGACAGCCCCCGGGGAGCTGTTTTTT. Its translation: CASSSSGTAPGELFF.

The chain recombines TRBV5-4 with TRBJ2-5, with 8 bases fitting TRBD1. Germline-derived CDR1 and CDR2 are SGHNT and YYREEE (reference sequence). The CDR3 length is 14 residues. Trimming removed 3 bases from V and 3 bases from J; junction bases left unmatched: 4. The CDR3 region is CASSSGQVEETQYF. CDR3 nucleotide sequence: TGTGCCAGCAGCTCGGGACAGGTTGAAGAGACCCAGTACTTC.

This clone is a singleton in its sample. The chain recombines TRBV19 with TRBJ1-2; D is perhaps TRBD1 (5 bases). V was clipped by 3 bases and J by 4 bases, with 18 bases between them. The CDR3 has 16 residues. Per germline, CDR1 LNHDA and CDR2 SQIVND (reference sequence). The CDR3 here is CASSIRQFSGFYGYTF. For the CDR3, the DNA is TGTGCCAGTAGTATCCGACAGTTCAGTGGGTTCTATGGCTACACCTTC.

This chain joins TRBV9 and TRBJ2-7; D unresolved. Germline CDR1 is SGDLS and CDR2 is YYNGEE. Deletions cut 0 bases from V and 2 bases from J, with 12 bases between. CDR3 size: 15 residues. The CDR3 loop reads CASSVASGKAYEQYF. The CDR3 coding sequence is TGTGCCAGCAGCGTAGCTTCAGGCAAAGCCTACGAGCAGTACTTC.

The chain couples TRBV4-3 to TRBJ2-3; D may be TRBD1 (5 bases). The CDR3 spans 14 residues. Trimming took off 0 bases at V and 9 bases at J, with 13 bases between the two ends. Germline loops: CDR1 LGHNA, CDR2 YSLEER. CDR3 nucleotide sequence: TGCGCCAGCAGCCAAGACCCCCGCGGACAAACGCAGTATTTT. Translation gives CASSQDPRGQTQYF.

This clone is classed as medium-sized (0.01 to 0.1%). V and J are TRBV19 and TRBJ1-1; maybe TRBD1 (6 bases). Trimming removed 3 bases at V and 4 bases at J, with 12 bases between. The CDR3 extends over 14 amino acids. Per germline, CDR1 LNHDA and CDR2 SQIVND (reference sequence). As DNA, the CDR3 is TGTGCCAGTAGTATGAGCGGGGGCGGCACTGAAGCTTTCTTT. This translates into CASSMSGGGTEAFF.

The rearrangement joins TRBV5-4 to TRBJ2-5, with TRBD2 matching 11 bases. CDR3 length equals 15 residues. J lost 5 bases, V lost 3 bases, and 6 bases had no gene match. CDR1 SGHNT and CDR2 YYREEE come from the germline V gene (reference sequence). CDR3 DNA: TGTGCCAGCAGCTCCTCCTCTAGCGGGGGGGAGACCCAGTACTTC. It yields the protein CASSSSSSGGETQYF.

The V and J genes are TRBV6-4 and TRBJ1-5; 7 bases agree with TRBD1. This CDR3 comprises 16 residues. After removal of 9 bases from V and 1 base from J, the junction contained 12 bases not matched to a gene. Germline CDR1 is MRHNA and CDR2 is SNTAGT. The CDR3 DNA reads as TGTGCCAGAGACCGCAACACAGGGGCCAGCAATCAGCCCCAGCATTTT. Protein product: CARDRNTGASNQPQHF.